Below are 32 T cell receptor beta chains sequenced from a single sample in a study of a mutant IDH1 vaccine in newly diagnosed glioma (dated by TCRdb to the early 2020s). The label giving this sample's time point can be read as: week 47, end of study. Each vaccine dose, consisting of 300 ug of a 20-mer mutant IDH1 peptide in Montanide, was administered subcutaneously with topical imiquimod. No antigen has been assigned to these receptors. Preparation of the library involved the immunoSEQ multiplex PCR assay. TCRdb holds this immuneACCESS table with in-frame rearrangements only. Some clones are missing; in checked studies, unresolved V genes explain under half, and the rest has no known cause. This sample is represented by over 30,000 clones; approximately 87% of them were singletons. Clones ranked in the top ten supply around 12% of the sample. The starting material was PBMCs, obtained from a glioma patient whose treatment included an IDH1 peptide vaccine. These receptors came from a woman aged 25 to 39 with glioma.

The CDR3 bases are TGTGCCAGCAGCTTAGCTGGGGCAGGGCTTCTTCTCTATGGCTACACCTTC. This codes for CASSLAGAGLLLYGYTF. This rearrangement joins TRBV7-8 to TRBJ1-2, with a tentative D call TRBD1 (5 bases). Trimming shortened V by 0 bases and J by 4 bases, and 18 bases separated the two germline ends. From germline, CDR1 is SGHVS and CDR2 FQNEAQ. The CDR3 totals 17 residues.

The CDR3 nucleotides are TGTGCCAGCAGCCTCGGGGGATTCAGACAGCCAGGCGCGAATACGCAGTATTTT. It codes for CASSLGGFRQPGANTQYF. The gene calls are TRBV7-8 and TRBJ2-3; TRBD2 might be the D (6 bases). The ends were cut back, 5 bases at V and 7 bases at J, with 28 bases in the middle. This CDR3 contains 18 residues. The germline V gene has CDR1 SGHVS and CDR2 FQNEAQ.

This rearrangement joins TRBV12-5 to TRBJ2-7, with D uncertain. Germline lookup yields CDR1 LGHNT and CDR2 FRNRAP. The CDR3 length is 12 residues. V shed 10 bases and J shed 3 bases, with 13 bases lying between them. Here the CDR3 DNA reads TGTGCTATCACTGGGCGAGTCTACGAGCAGTACTTC. Amino acids: CAITGRVYEQYF.

The chain joins TRBV30 to TRBJ2-5, with D possibly being TRBD2 (6 bases). Per germline, CDR1 GTSNPN and CDR2 SVGIG (reference sequence). The CDR3 contains 16 residues. Trimming shortened V by 2 bases and J by 5 bases, and 21 bases separated the two germline ends. The CDR3 DNA reads as TGTGCCTGGAGTCCAACCTACCCTACTAGCAGGGAGACCCAGTACTTC. As protein: CAWSPTYPTSRETQYF.

The chain is built from TRBV7-6 and TRBJ2-7; 8 nucleotides line up with TRBD1. Germline trimming cut 5 bases from V and 7 bases from J; bases unmatched to any gene: 13. This CDR3 has 15 amino acids. From germline, CDR1 is SGHVS and CDR2 FNYEAQ. CDR3 DNA: TGTGCCAGCAGCCCGATGACAGGGGAATTGGGGGAGCAGTACTTC. Its translation: CASSPMTGELGEQYF.

This clone was counted once. V is TRBV5-1 and J is TRBJ1-6; D may be TRBD1 (6 bases). This CDR3 spans 14 amino acids. Germline V gene data show CDR1 as SGHRS and CDR2 as YFSETQ. V was shortened by 7 bases and J by 10 bases, with 18 bases between the two germline ends. The chain's CDR3 is CASSRGAQGSPLHF. Written as DNA, the CDR3 is TGCGCCAGCTCCCGGGGGGCGCAGGGATCACCCCTCCACTTT. The whole variable domain, filled in from reference TRBV5-1 and TRBJ1-6, reads KAGVTQTPRYLIKTRGQQVTLSCSPISGHRSVSWYQQTPGQGLQFLFEYFSETQRNKGNFPGRFSGRQFSNSRSEMNVSTLELGDSALYLCASSRGAQGSPLHFGNGTRLTVT.

V usage is TRBV27 and J usage is TRBJ1-5, with D uncertain. Germline V gene sequence: CDR1 MNHEY, CDR2 SMNVEV (reference sequence). There are 13 residues in the CDR3. The germline V and J ends were trimmed by 3 bases and 4 bases, with 7 bases remaining between them. The DNA for the CDR3 is TGTGCCAGCAGTTTGACTAGTAATCAGCCCCAGCATTTT. Its protein is CASSLTSNQPQHF.

This clone occurred once. The gene calls are TRBV7-6 and TRBJ2-2; 7 positions agree with TRBD1. This CDR3 contains 14 residues. V lost 5 bases to trimming and J lost 7 bases; unmatched junction nucleotides: 7. Germline V gene lookup returns CDR1 SGHVS and CDR2 FNYEAQ. CDR3 in amino acids: CASSRTGVVGELFF. The CDR3 DNA follows: TGTGCCAGCAGCAGAACAGGGGTGGTCGGGGAGCTGTTTTTT.

The chain links TRBV10-3 to TRBJ2-3; possible D gene TRBD2, 5 bases. The length of the CDR3 is 13 residues. V was cut by 6 bases and J by 5 bases, with 12 bases left in between. Per germline, CDR1 ENHRY and CDR2 SYGVKD. CDR3 DNA: TGTGCCATCAGGGGCGCCGGGGAAGATACGCAGTATTTT. Translation gives CAIRGAGEDTQYF.

The CDR3 is CASSVVEGPYNEQFF. For the CDR3, the DNA is TGTGCCAGCAGCGTAGTGGAGGGACCCTACAATGAGCAGTTCTTC. The V and J genes are TRBV9 and TRBJ2-1, with D possibly matching TRBD2 (6 bases). Germline V gives CDR1 SGDLS, CDR2 YYNGEE. The CDR3 spans 15 residues. V was pared by 0 bases and J by 2 bases, with 9 bases between.

V gene TRBV30 combines with J gene TRBJ1-5; a possible D gene is TRBD1 (5 bases). Trimming removed 2 bases from V and 5 bases from J, with 16 bases in between. CDR3 length: 15 residues. Germline CDR1 and CDR2: GTSNPN and SVGIG (reference sequence). CDR3 protein: CAWSWGGVNDQPQHF. The CDR3 bases are TGTGCCTGGAGTTGGGGAGGGGTTAACGATCAGCCCCAGCATTTT.

J is TRBJ2-7 and V is TRBV5-1; 7 bases align to TRBD2. With V trimmed by 3 bases and J by 6 bases, 6 bases remained unmatched. Germline V gives CDR1 SGHRS, CDR2 YFSETQ. The CDR3 sequence is 13 residues long. The CDR3 region has the DNA TGCGCCAGCAGCTCGGGACTATCAAGCGAGCAGTACTTC. This encodes CASSSGLSSEQYF.

The chain employs TRBV25-1 and TRBJ1-6, with a weak D call TRBD1 (5 bases). Germline CDR1 reads MGHDK; CDR2 reads SYGVNS. CDR3 length: 14 amino acids. Trimming cost V 5 bases and J 5 bases, with 10 bases left between them. The CDR3 here is CASSRGVNNSPLHF. The CDR3 nucleotides are TGTGCCAGCAGTAGGGGAGTGAATAATTCACCCCTCCACTTT.

V gene TRBV14 combines with J gene TRBJ1-2, with 10 nucleotides matching TRBD1. This CDR3 region has 14 residues. The V gene end was trimmed by 4 bases and the J gene end by 4 bases; junction bases not matched to a gene: 3. The germline V gene has CDR1 SGHDN and CDR2 FVKESK. CDR3 sequence (DNA): TGTGCCAGCAGCCCCAGGACAGGGGGCTATGGCTACACCTTC. Translation: CASSPRTGGYGYTF.

The V and J genes are TRBV7-3 and TRBJ2-7; no clear D. The CDR3 spans 15 residues. Trimming pared 1 base from V and 0 bases from J, leaving 10 bases between. Germline assignment: CDR1 SGHTA and CDR2 FQGTGA. The CDR3 protein is CASSLMGGPSYEQYF. The CDR3 DNA reads TGTGCCAGCAGCTTAATGGGTGGGCCCTCCTACGAGCAGTACTTC.

The V and J genes are TRBV5-8 and TRBJ2-7; perhaps TRBD1 as D (5 bases). Germline assignment: CDR1 SGHTS and CDR2 YDEGEE. Trimming stripped 0 bases from V and 3 bases from J, with 10 bases between. This CDR3 has 14 residues. CDR3 region: CASSLEGLNYEQYF. DNA for the CDR3: TGTGCCAGCAGCTTGGAGGGGCTTAACTACGAGCAGTACTTC.

The gene calls are TRBV13 and TRBJ2-1; 11 bases agree with TRBD2. The CDR3 consists of 19 residues. Germline trimming cut 0 bases from V and 2 bases from J; bases unmatched to any gene: 9. The germline CDR1 and CDR2 sequences are PRHDT and FYEKMQ (reference sequence). As DNA, the CDR3 is TGTGCCAGCAGCTTAGGGGTAGCGGGGGGGTCCTCTACCTACAATGAGCAGTTCTTC. It codes for CASSLGVAGGSSTYNEQFF.

The rearrangement joins TRBV5-1 to TRBJ1-6; TRBD1 matches 10 bases. The germline V gene has CDR1 SGHRS and CDR2 YFSETQ. V was pared by 4 bases and J by 6 bases, with 7 bases of the junction left unmatched. The length of the CDR3 is 16 residues. CDR3 loop: CASSTNRDRGNSPLHF. CDR3 DNA sequence: TGCGCCAGCAGCACCAACCGGGACAGGGGTAATTCACCCCTCCACTTT.

This chain connects TRBV19 to TRBJ1-1; possible D gene TRBD1, 5 bases. Germline V CDR1 and CDR2: LNHDA, SQIVND (reference sequence). The germline V and J ends were trimmed by 7 bases and 0 bases, with 15 bases remaining between them. The CDR3 length is 15 residues. For the CDR3, the DNA is TGTGCCAGTATGGGGGTACCCGGAATGAACACTGAAGCTTTCTTT. This codes for CASMGVPGMNTEAFF.

This clone was seen a handful of times. The chain employs TRBV4-1 and TRBJ1-2, with D maybe TRBD1 (6 bases). Between the trimmed V and J ends, which lost 1 base and 7 bases, there was a span of 16 bases. Germline V lookup: CDR1 MGHRA, CDR2 YSYEKL. The CDR3 has 15 residues. This CDR3 reads CASSQGGQGGVGYTF. In DNA, the CDR3 is TGCGCCAGCAGCCAAGGGGGGCAGGGTGGGGTTGGCTACACCTTC.

The gene calls are TRBV4-2 and TRBJ1-1; TRBD1 aligns across 8 bases. V lost 1 base, J lost 7 bases, and 20 bases stayed unmatched. This CDR3 spans 19 amino acids. Per germline, CDR1 LGHNA and CDR2 YNFKEQ. In nucleotides, the CDR3 is TGTGCCAGCAGCCAAGTTTCCGGGACAGGTTCAGTAAAGGGGAATGAAGCTTTCTTT. The encoded protein is CASSQVSGTGSVKGNEAFF.

The chain uses TRBV4-1 and TRBJ1-1; the match to TRBD1 covers 11 bases. The CDR3 runs 17 residues. Germline CDR1 MGHRA, CDR2 YSYEKL. The trim removed 3 bases at V and 1 base at J, leaving 7 bases unmatched. In DNA, the CDR3 is TGCGCCAGCAGCCAGCCCGGGACAGGGGGTTGGAACACTGAAGCTTTCTTT. It yields the protein CASSQPGTGGWNTEAFF.

This chain connects TRBV5-6 to TRBJ2-3; TRBD1 might be the D (6 bases). The CDR3 spans 15 residues. V lost 4 bases and J 8 bases, leaving 20 bases between the germline ends. The germline CDR1 and CDR2 sequences are SGHDT and YYEEEE. CDR3 sequence: CASSQIRGPTGTQYF. Here the CDR3 DNA reads TGTGCCAGCAGCCAAATCAGGGGCCCCACCGGTACGCAGTATTTT. Full variable domain (outside the CDR3, taken from reference TRBV5-6 and TRBJ2-3): DAGVTQSPTHLIKTRGQQVTLRCSPKSGHDTVSWYQQALGQGPQFIFQYYEEEERQRGNFPDRFSGHQFPNYSSELNVNALLLGDSALYLCASSQIRGPTGTQYFGPGTRLTVL.

This chain uses TRBV5-1 with TRBJ1-3, with a weak D call TRBD1 (6 bases). CDR3 length: 16 residues. V lost 5 bases to trimming and J lost 0 bases, with 15 bases between them. Looked up from germline, CDR1 is SGHRS and CDR2 is YFSETQ. For the CDR3, the DNA is TGCGCCAGCAGTCCGTCAGGACAGAGCTCTGGAAACACCATATATTTT. Amino acid sequence: CASSPSGQSSGNTIYF.

The chain links TRBV14 to TRBJ2-5; the D is unclear. CDR3 size: 18 residues. Germline-derived CDR1 and CDR2 are SGHDN and FVKESK. Trimming removed 0 bases from V and 7 bases from J, with 24 bases in between. CDR3 DNA sequence: TGTGCCAGCAGCCAAGAAGGCGGTCGATTCGGGTCCGCCGGGACCCAGTACTTC. It specifies CASSQEGGRFGSAGTQYF.

In this sample, this clone turned up once. The chain combines TRBV7-9 with TRBJ1-3; TRBD1 aligns across 7 bases. Per the germline V gene, CDR1 is SEHNR and CDR2 is FQNEAQ (reference sequence). V lost 5 bases, J lost 1 base, and 2 bases stayed unmatched. CDR3 length: 14 residues. As DNA, the CDR3 is TGTGCCAGCAGCGTACAGGGGTCTGGAAACACCATATATTTT. It translates to CASSVQGSGNTIYF.

The chain joins TRBV4-1 to TRBJ2-1, with D unresolved. This CDR3 is 16 amino acids long. Trimming took 1 base from V and 0 from J, leaving 10 bases between them. Per germline, CDR1 MGHRA and CDR2 YSYEKL. The CDR3 bases are TGCGCCAGCAGCCAAGTCGACATTATCTCCTACAATGAGCAGTTCTTC. Its protein product is CASSQVDIISYNEQFF.

This clone was picked up one time. The chain is built from TRBV6-8 and TRBJ2-2, with D possibly being TRBD2 (6 bases). The V end lost 8 bases, the J end lost 5 bases, and 15 bases lay between the germline ends. The CDR3 is made up of 14 amino acids. The germline CDR1 and CDR2 sequences are MNHGY and SAAAGT. The CDR3 spells CASEGLARTGELFF. CDR3 DNA sequence: TGTGCCAGCGAGGGGCTAGCGCGGACCGGGGAGCTGTTTTTT.

V usage is TRBV27 and J usage is TRBJ1-2, with 7 bases that match TRBD1. The CDR3 consists of 16 residues. V lost 6 bases, J lost 5 bases, and 15 bases stayed unmatched. From germline, CDR1 is MNHEY and CDR2 SMNVEV (reference sequence). CDR3 sequence reads: CASSPGTAYLGYGYTF. The CDR3 coding sequence is TGTGCCAGCAGCCCCGGGACAGCCTACCTCGGATATGGCTACACCTTC.

The chain carries TRBV6-5 and TRBJ1-5; D uncertain. CDR1 MNHEY and CDR2 SVGAGI come from the germline V gene. Trimming removed 6 bases at V and 0 bases at J, with 9 bases between. The CDR3 extends over 14 amino acids. The CDR3 spells CASRRFNSNQPQHF. In DNA, the CDR3 is TGTGCCAGCAGACGTTTTAATAGCAATCAGCCCCAGCATTTT.

The chain uses TRBV10-1 and TRBJ2-2; D not resolved. Germline values: CDR1 WNHNN, CDR2 SYGVQD (reference sequence). With 9 bases removed from V and 3 bases from J, the gap between germline ends came to 5 bases. The CDR3 runs to 11 residues. The CDR3 nucleotides are TGCGCCAGTTCTTACACCGGGGAGCTGTTTTTT. The encoded protein is CASSYTGELFF.

V and J are TRBV9 and TRBJ1-2; D is undetermined. This CDR3 region has 14 residues. Germline V gene data show CDR1 as SGDLS and CDR2 as YYNGEE. The V gene lost 3 bases and the J gene lost 5 bases, with 14 bases spanning the gap. The CDR3 loop is CASSGASQGYGYTF. In DNA, the CDR3 is TGTGCCAGCAGCGGGGCATCTCAAGGGTATGGCTACACCTTC.